A single T cell receptor (beta chain) is shown here with its context. Sequencing templates came from extracted RNA that was reverse transcribed into cDNA. Assay: immunoSEQ multiplex PCR; the TCRdb copy retains only in-frame clones and omits some. Here the sample spans under 350,000 clones, nearly 60% being singletons. The treatment was: oral pan-JAK inhibitor, 5-10 mg twice daily. This record belongs to a study of CD8+ T cells in alopecia areata. From germline, CDR1 is SNHLY and CDR2 FYNNEI. The CDR3 spans 14 residues. V lost 9 bases and J lost 6, with 21 bases in between. The V and J genes are TRBV2 and TRBJ2-7; D possibly corresponds to TRBD1 (6 bases). This TCR was sampled from a human donor with alopecia areata. The material sequenced was CD4+ T cells sorted from blood, taken at week 24, from a patient treated with tofacitinib. The CDR3 coding sequence is TGTGCCAGTAACAAAAACTCACAGGGTCTCGAGCAGTACTTC. As protein: CASNKNSQGLEQYF.